The present entry profiles one T cell receptor beta chain with its context. It has no known antigen specificity. Base-call qualities are not available, and no considerably larger clone is one nucleotide away. Thawed unstimulated PBMCs were stained for CD3, CD4 and CD8 and FACS-sorted into CD3+CD4+ and CD3+CD8+ populations. Randomization to immunosuppression withdrawal applied to every one of the 8 studied subjects. The Qiagen DNeasy Blood and Tissue Kit was used to isolate genomic DNA. This entry belongs to a study of T cell clones after liver transplantation (dated by TCRdb to between 2018 and 2021). Broadly, across the study: ITN030ST, the source of the samples, was a randomized trial that attempted immunosuppression withdrawal within 2 years of liver transplantation. The study cohort included 8 liver transplant recipients, of whom 3 were classified as tolerant and 5 as non-tolerant. Blood samples were collected pre-transplant, then pre-randomization ahead of withdrawal, and finally post-randomization once withdrawal had either been completed or failed. Of the eight recipients, a few were HCV-positive, while the remaining recipients had been transplanted for non-autoimmune, non-viral indications. Donor-reactive T cell clones were identified by TCRbeta sequencing after a pre-transplant mixed lymphocyte reaction and then tracked in post-transplant blood. Tolerance meant complete immunosuppression withdrawal for at least one year without liver enzymes rising beyond twice the upper limit of normal. As an antigen-independent comparator for the donor-reactive sequences, third party-reactive TCRbeta sequences from pre-transplant MLRs were identified as well. No induction therapy was given to the subjects, and standard immunosuppression was administered until randomization at 12-24 months post-transplant.

The research as a whole found: When repertoire turnover was taken into account, detection of donor-reactive sequences was significantly reduced in 7 of 8 subjects for CD4 and in 8 of 8 subjects for CD8. In 5 of 8 subjects, circulating donor-reactive CD4 TCRbeta sequences decreased significantly after transplant, regardless of tolerance or HCV status. Donor-reactive sequences declined more than third party-reactive ones, suggesting partial antigen-specific deletion unrelated to withdrawal success. Since no allograft tissue specimens were available, donor-reactive T cells may have migrated into the graft instead of being deleted. In a couple of subjects, low numbers of available donor cells limited the measurable donor-reactive repertoire. Conclusions were preliminary, limited by small, heterogeneous patient numbers and non-standardized post-transplant time points.

Frozen genomic DNA underwent high-throughput TCRbeta CDR3 sequencing by immunoSEQ, including PCR amplification, mapping, bias correction and internal controls. The authors' analysis ran thus. Only productive rearrangements were retained, and each unique TCRbeta sequence was defined by its CDR3 nucleotide sequence together with its V and J gene. For classification of a sequence as donor-reactive, at least 5-fold expansion in CFSE-low cells relative to unstimulated pre-transplant cells and a frequency of at least 0.01% were required. Per-subject minimum frequency thresholds, based on the lowest-template unstimulated sample, ensured at least 90% detection power. Jensen-Shannon divergence between the top 1000 TCRbeta sequences post- versus pre-transplant served as the measure of repertoire turnover. Two-sided Fisher's exact tests were used to test for changes in the detection of donor-reactive sequences. TCRdb holds this immuneACCESS table with in-frame rearrangements only. Some clones are missing; in checked studies, unresolved V genes explain under half, and the rest has no known cause. V, J and clone size were drawn from that table, and D and trimming were deduced from the DNA. This sample comprises 65,000 to 80,000 clones, around 78% of them detected only once. In total, the top ten clones hold roughly 2.8% of the sample.

V is reduced by 3 bases and J by 2 bases, leaving a spacing of 9 bases between them. From cysteine to phenylalanine, the CDR3 is 14 amino acids long. The entry retains the CDR3 DNA only, 42 bases that are in frame from base 1. As encoded in the germline V gene, CDR1 is SGHTA while CDR2 is FQGNSA. This TCR derives from a human patient who received a liver transplant. The graft donor may be the source of some T cells after a transplant. The input for sequencing was CD4+ T cells from blood, taken at the 22-month timepoint. The sequence is built from TRBV7-2 and TRBJ2-3; no confident D gene assignment can be made. The CDR3 protein sequence reads: CASSFSSSTDTQYF. The DNA is TGTGCCAGCAGCTTTTCCAGTTCCACAGATACGCAGTATTTT.